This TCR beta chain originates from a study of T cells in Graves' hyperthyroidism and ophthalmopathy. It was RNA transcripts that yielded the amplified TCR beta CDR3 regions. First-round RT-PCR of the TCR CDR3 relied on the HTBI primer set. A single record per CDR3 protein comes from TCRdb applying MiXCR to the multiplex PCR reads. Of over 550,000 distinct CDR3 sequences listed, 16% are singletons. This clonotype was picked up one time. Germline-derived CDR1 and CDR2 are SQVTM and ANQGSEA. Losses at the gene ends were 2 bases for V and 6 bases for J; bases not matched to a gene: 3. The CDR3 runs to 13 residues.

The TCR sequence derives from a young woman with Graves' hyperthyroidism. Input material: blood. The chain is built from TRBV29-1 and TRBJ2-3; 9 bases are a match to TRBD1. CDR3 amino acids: CSVERQGEDTQYF. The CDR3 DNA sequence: TGCAGCGTTGAAAGACAGGGGGAGGATACGCAGTATTTT.